This T cell receptor (beta chain) appears in the sequencing data of a study of OX40 agonist ivuxolimab in advanced cancers. The protocol was immunoSEQ multiplex PCR, while the TCRdb copy is restricted to in-frame clones and leaves out a portion. This table has tens of thousands of clones, roughly 86% appearing once. V lost 8 bases to trimming and J lost 12 bases, with 26 bases between them. Per germline, CDR1 MDHEN and CDR2 SYDVKM. The CDR3 covers 16 residues. J is TRBJ1-6 and V is TRBV28; possibly TRBD1 for D (5 bases). The input for sequencing was CD4+ or CD8+ T cells sorted from blood, taken in a trial of the OX40 agonist ivuxolimab. This receptor was identified in an adult with an advanced solid tumor such as melanoma, head and neck, liver or kidney cancer. In DNA, the CDR3 is TGTGCCAGCGCCGGGGGGGGGTCAGCCAGTTATAGACCCCTCCACTTT. This encodes CASAGGGSASYRPLHF.